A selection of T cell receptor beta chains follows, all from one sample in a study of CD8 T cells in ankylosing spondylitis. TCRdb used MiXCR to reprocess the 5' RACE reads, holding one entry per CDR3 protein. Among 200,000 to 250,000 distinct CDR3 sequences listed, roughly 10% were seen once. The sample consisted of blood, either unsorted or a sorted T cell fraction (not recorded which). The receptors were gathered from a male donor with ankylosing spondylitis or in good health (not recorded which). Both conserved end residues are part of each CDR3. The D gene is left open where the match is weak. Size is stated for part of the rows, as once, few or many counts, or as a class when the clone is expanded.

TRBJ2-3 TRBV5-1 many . CASSLIRGPTDTQYF TGCGCCAGCAGCTTGATCCGCGGCCCCACAGATACGCAGTATTTT
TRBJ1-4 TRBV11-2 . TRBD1 CASRPGQGMSHGEKLFF TGTGCCAGCAGGCCCGGACAGGGGATGTCTCACGGCGAAAAACTGTTTTTT
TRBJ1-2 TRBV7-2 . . CASSPNRDGYTF TGTGCCAGCAGCCCAAACCGGGATGGCTACACCTTC
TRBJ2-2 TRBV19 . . CASSIPGWYTGELFF TGTGCCAGTAGTATTCCGGGGTGGTACACCGGGGAGCTGTTTTTT
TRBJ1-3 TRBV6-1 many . CASSIGTAKSSGNTIYF TGTGCCAGCAGTATCGGGACTGCTAAAAGCTCTGGAAACACCATATATTTT
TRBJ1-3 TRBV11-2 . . CASSLEYTGPSGNTIYF TGTGCCAGCAGCTTAGAATATACAGGACCCTCTGGAAACACCATATATTTT
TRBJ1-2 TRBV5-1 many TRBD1 CASSSNRDRAGYTF TGCGCCAGCAGCTCGAACCGGGACAGGGCTGGCTACACCTTC
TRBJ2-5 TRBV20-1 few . CSARWRAVETQYF TGCAGTGCTCGCTGGCGGGCTGTAGAGACCCAGTACTTC
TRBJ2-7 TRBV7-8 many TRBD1 CASSLEGQGFHEQYF TGTGCCAGCAGCTTAGAGGGACAGGGGTTCCACGAGCAGTACTTC
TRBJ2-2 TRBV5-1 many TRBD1 CASSVPGTGNTGELFF TGCGCCAGCAGCGTCCCCGGGACAGGGAACACCGGGGAGCTGTTTTTT
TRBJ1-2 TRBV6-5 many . CASSYEGWSGYTF TGTGCCAGCAGTTACGAGGGATGGTCTGGCTACACCTTC
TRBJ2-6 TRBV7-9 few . CASSVDSSGANVLIF TGTGCCAGCAGCGTGGACAGCTCTGGGGCCAACGTCCTGATTTTC
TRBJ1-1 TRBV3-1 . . CASSQVPLYTEAFF TGTGCCAGCAGCCAGGTTCCCCTGTACACTGAAGCTTTCTTT
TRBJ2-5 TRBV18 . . CASSPNAEETQYF TGTGCCAGCTCACCAAATGCGGAAGAGACCCAGTACTTC
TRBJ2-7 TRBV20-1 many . CSATEDTGSYEQYF TGCAGTGCTACAGAGGACACGGGCTCCTACGAGCAGTACTTC
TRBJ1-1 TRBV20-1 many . CSAREGNLNTEAFF TGCAGTGCTAGAGAAGGAAACTTGAACACTGAAGCTTTCTTT
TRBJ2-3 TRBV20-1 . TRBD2 CSARDLVWLAGTTDTQYF TGCAGTGCTAGAGATCTAGTTTGGCTAGCGGGGACCACAGATACGCAGTATTTT
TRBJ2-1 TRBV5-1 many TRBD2 CASTITSGGANEQFF TGCGCCAGCACCATAACTAGCGGGGGGGCCAATGAGCAGTTCTTC
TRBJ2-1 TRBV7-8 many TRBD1 CASSLAGQGVKEQFF TGTGCCAGCAGCTTAGCAGGACAGGGGGTAAAGGAGCAGTTCTTC
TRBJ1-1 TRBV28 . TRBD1 CASSLQGQGEPEAFF TGTGCCAGCAGTTTACAGGGACAGGGGGAACCTGAAGCTTTCTTT
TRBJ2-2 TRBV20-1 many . CSAPPQGGTGELFF TGCAGTGCTCCCCCCCAGGGCGGGACCGGGGAGCTGTTTTTT
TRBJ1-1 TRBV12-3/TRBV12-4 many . CASSFGFLVENTEAFF TGTGCCAGCAGTTTTGGCTTCTTGGTGGAGAACACTGAAGCTTTCTTT
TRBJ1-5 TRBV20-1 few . CSARDLGGQPQHF TGCAGTGCTAGGGATCTGGGCGGTCAGCCCCAGCATTTT
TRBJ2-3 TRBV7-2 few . CASSPIGGHTDTQYF TGTGCCAGCAGCCCGATAGGCGGCCACACAGATACGCAGTATTTT
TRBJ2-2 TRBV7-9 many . CASSLPVTGELFF TGTGCCAGCAGCTTGCCGGTCACCGGGGAGCTGTTTTTT
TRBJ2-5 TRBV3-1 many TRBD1 CASSPGGKGGETQYF TGTGCCAGCAGCCCAGGGGGTAAGGGTGGGGAGACCCAGTACTTC
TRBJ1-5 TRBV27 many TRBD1 CASSVTGTHSNQPQHF TGTGCCAGCAGTGTGACAGGGACACATAGCAATCAGCCCCAGCATTTT
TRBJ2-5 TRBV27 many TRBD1 CASSSGQYGETQYF TGTGCCAGCAGTTCGGGACAGTATGGAGAGACCCAGTACTTC
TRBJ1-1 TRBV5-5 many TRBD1 CASSLAGQPNTEAFF TGTGCCAGCAGCTTGGCGGGACAGCCGAACACTGAAGCTTTCTTT
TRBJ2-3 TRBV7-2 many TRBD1 CASSSGDRGSTDTQYF TGTGCCAGCAGCTCGGGGGACAGGGGTTCCACAGATACGCAGTATTTT
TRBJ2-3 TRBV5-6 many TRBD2 CASSFLAGDADTQYF TGTGCCAGCAGCTTCCTAGCGGGGGACGCCGATACGCAGTATTTT
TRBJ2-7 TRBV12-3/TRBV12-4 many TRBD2 CASSPETSGEGEQYF TGTGCCAGCAGCCCCGAAACTAGCGGGGAAGGTGAGCAGTACTTC
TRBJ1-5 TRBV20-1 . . CSATQEGGGSNQPQHF TGCAGTGCCACCCAAGAGGGCGGAGGCAGCAATCAGCCCCAGCATTTT
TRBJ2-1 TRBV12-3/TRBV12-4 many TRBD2 CASTLAGGLSDEQFF TGTGCCAGCACTCTAGCGGGGGGCCTATCCGATGAGCAGTTCTTC
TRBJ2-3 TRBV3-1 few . CASSPPDWVQGIDTQYF TGTGCCAGCAGCCCCCCGGACTGGGTTCAAGGCATCGATACGCAGTATTTT
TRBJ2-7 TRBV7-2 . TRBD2 CASSLATSGGAFEQYF TGTGCCAGCAGCTTAGCGACTAGCGGGGGGGCCTTCGAGCAGTACTTC
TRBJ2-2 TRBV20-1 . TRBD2 CSANGAGPNTGELSF TGCAGTGCTAACGGAGCGGGGCCCAACACCGGGGAGCTGTCTTTT
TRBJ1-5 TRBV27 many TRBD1 CASSSGQGFQPQHF TGTGCCAGCAGTTCAGGACAGGGTTTTCAGCCCCAGCATTTT
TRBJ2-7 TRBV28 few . CASSPLAASTLYEQYF TGTGCCAGCAGTCCCCTGGCAGCCAGCACCTTATACGAGCAGTACTTC
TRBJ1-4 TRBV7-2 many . CASSLGGRIEKLFF TGTGCCAGCAGCTTGGGAGGTCGGATTGAAAAACTGTTTTTT
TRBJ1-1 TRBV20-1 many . CSAEQGSTEAFF TGCAGTGCGGAACAGGGAAGCACTGAAGCTTTCTTT
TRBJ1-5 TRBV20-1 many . CSASSTGAVSNQPQHF TGCAGTGCTAGCTCCACTGGGGCAGTCTCTAATCAGCCCCAGCATTTT
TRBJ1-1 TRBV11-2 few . CASSLDGAGTNTEAFF TGTGCCAGCAGCTTAGACGGAGCAGGAACAAACACTGAAGCTTTCTTT
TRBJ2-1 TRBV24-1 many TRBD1 CATSDSRQGVPWGYNEQFF TGTGCCACCAGTGACTCTAGACAGGGGGTCCCTTGGGGCTACAATGAGCAGTTCTTC
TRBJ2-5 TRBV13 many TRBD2 CASFEGGRGRETQYF TGTGCCAGCTTTGAAGGAGGGCGCGGGAGAGAGACCCAGTACTTC
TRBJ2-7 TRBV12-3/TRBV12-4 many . CASGASGGSYEQYF TGTGCCAGCGGGGCCTCGGGCGGCTCCTACGAGCAGTACTTC
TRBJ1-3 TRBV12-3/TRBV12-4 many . CASSPGGVSGNTIYF TGTGCCAGCAGTCCCGGGGGGGTCTCTGGAAACACCATATATTTT
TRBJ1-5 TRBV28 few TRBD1 CASSSGQLSNQPQHF TGTGCCAGCAGTTCGGGACAGCTTAGCAATCAGCCCCAGCATTTT
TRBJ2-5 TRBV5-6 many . CASSLIRGTQETQYF TGTGCCAGCAGCTTGATTCGGGGGACTCAAGAGACCCAGTACTTC
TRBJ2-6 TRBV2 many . CASSSSASGANVLTF TGTGCCAGCAGTAGTAGCGCATCTGGGGCCAACGTCCTGACTTTC
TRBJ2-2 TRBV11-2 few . CASSFLGLQNTGELFF TGTGCCAGCAGCTTTTTGGGGCTCCAGAACACCGGGGAGCTGTTTTTT
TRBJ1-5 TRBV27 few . CASSLIGFSNQPQHF TGTGCCAGCAGTTTAATAGGGTTCAGCAATCAGCCCCAGCATTTT
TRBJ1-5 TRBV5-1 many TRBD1 CASSFTGERPQHF TGCGCCAGCAGCTTCACAGGGGAAAGGCCCCAGCATTTT
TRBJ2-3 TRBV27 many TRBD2 CASSALAGRGTDTQYF TGTGCCAGCAGTGCCTTGGCGGGGAGGGGCACAGATACGCAGTATTTT
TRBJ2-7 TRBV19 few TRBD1 CASGDRGGRYEQYF TGTGCCAGTGGGGACAGGGGAGGGCGTTACGAGCAGTACTTC
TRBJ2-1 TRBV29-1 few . CSVEGTESSYNEQFF TGCAGCGTTGAAGGGACCGAATCCTCCTACAATGAGCAGTTCTTC
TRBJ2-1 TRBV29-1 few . CSVAGSNGEQFF TGCAGCGTTGCGGGAAGCAACGGTGAGCAGTTCTTC